What follows are 5 T cell receptor beta chains derived from one specimen sequenced in a study of T cell changes during pregnancy in multiple sclerosis (dated by TCRdb to between 2018 and 2020). The library was built by means of the immunoSEQ multiplex PCR assay. Sourced from immuneACCESS, this table was stored by TCRdb with only in-frame sequences that have V and J called. A share of the clones is absent; for the studies checked, an unresolved V gene accounts for under half, and the remainder has no known explanation. Present in this sample are 35,000 to 40,000 clones, roughly nine tenths of which were seen just once. Approximately 5% of the sample goes to the ten largest clones. Material: CD8+ T cells from peripheral blood mononuclear cells, obtained in the third trimester of pregnancy. The receptors were gathered from a female donor with multiple sclerosis, enrolled in a pregnancy study.

This chain uses TRBV19 with TRBJ2-1, with 9 bases matching TRBD1. J gave up 6 bases and V 1 base, and 1 base lay outside the gene matches. The CDR3 runs to 14 residues. Germline V gene data show CDR1 as LNHDA and CDR2 as SQIVND (reference sequence). The CDR3 region is CASSIGGQGNEQFF. In DNA form, the CDR3 reads TGTGCCAGTAGTATAGGGGGACAGGGCAATGAGCAGTTCTTC. Supplemented by reference TRBV19 and TRBJ2-1, the full variable domain reads DGGITQSPKYLFRKEGQNVTLSCEQNLNHDAMYWYRQDPGQGLRLIYYSQIVNDFQKGDIAEGYSVSREKKESFPLTVTSAQKNPTAFYLCASSIGGQGNEQFFGPGTRLTVL.

The gene calls are TRBV14 and TRBJ2-7; maybe TRBD1 (5 bases). The CDR3 has 14 residues. Trimming pared 1 base from V and 2 bases from J, leaving 9 bases between. Germline V gives CDR1 SGHDN, CDR2 FVKESK. The CDR3 DNA follows: TGTGCCAGCAGCCAAGGGGCCAGGGCCTACGAGCAGTACTTC. It translates to CASSQGARAYEQYF.

The chain uses TRBV7-9 and TRBJ2-1; 8 positions agree with TRBD2. Germline CDR1 and CDR2: SEHNR and FQNEAQ (reference sequence). With 0 bases clipped from V and 0 bases from J, the junction kept 7 bases outside the gene matches. The CDR3 runs 18 residues. CDR3 in amino acids: CASSLAVSGKSSYNEQFF. CDR3 DNA: TGTGCCAGCAGCTTAGCCGTTAGCGGGAAGAGCTCCTACAATGAGCAGTTCTTC.

In this sample, this clone turned up once. This chain links TRBV7-9 with TRBJ2-5; 14 positions agree with TRBD2. The ends lost 3 bases at V and 5 bases at J; junction bases unmatched: 14. Germline-derived CDR1 and CDR2 are SEHNR and FQNEAQ (reference sequence). This CDR3 is 19 amino acids long. The CDR3 loop reads CASSFLTSGRAPRGETQYF. CDR3 sequence (DNA): TGTGCCAGCAGCTTTTTGACTAGCGGGAGGGCCCCACGTGGGGAGACCCAGTACTTC. Filled out from reference TRBV7-9 and TRBJ2-5, the complete variable domain reads DTGVSQNPRHKITKRGQNVTFRCDPISEHNRLYWYRQTLGQGPEFLTYFQNEAQLEKSRLLSDRFSAERPKGSFSTLEIQRTEQGDSAMYLCASSFLTSGRAPRGETQYFGPGTRLLVL.

V is TRBV10-2 and J is TRBJ2-3; 11 bases match TRBD2. Per germline, CDR1 WSHSY and CDR2 SAAADI. The CDR3 has 14 amino acids. Trimming cost V 10 bases and J 7 bases; bases outside gene matches: 10. CDR3 region: CAIKDSGRAHTQYF. In nucleotides, the CDR3 is TGCGCCATTAAGGATAGCGGGAGGGCTCATACGCAGTATTTT.